A single TCR beta chain is shown here with its context. Per germline, CDR1 SGHRS and CDR2 YFSETQ. The CDR3 contains 14 residues. The trim removed 4 bases at V and 4 bases at J, leaving 3 bases unmatched. These data come from a study of blood T cell repertoires in COVID-19. The data were produced by immunoSEQ multiplex PCR, yet TCRdb's version contains in-frame clones alone and is incomplete. The table includes 100,000 or so clones, roughly 85% detected once. J is TRBJ2-3 and V is TRBV5-1, with TRBD1 matching 10 bases. Sequencing was performed on peripheral blood. The receptor was isolated from a woman between 65 and 79 years old with active or convalescent COVID-19. CDR3 nucleotide sequence: TGCGCCAGCAGCCTAGGACAGGGGGCAGATACGCAGTATTTT. Amino acids: CASSLGQGADTQYF.